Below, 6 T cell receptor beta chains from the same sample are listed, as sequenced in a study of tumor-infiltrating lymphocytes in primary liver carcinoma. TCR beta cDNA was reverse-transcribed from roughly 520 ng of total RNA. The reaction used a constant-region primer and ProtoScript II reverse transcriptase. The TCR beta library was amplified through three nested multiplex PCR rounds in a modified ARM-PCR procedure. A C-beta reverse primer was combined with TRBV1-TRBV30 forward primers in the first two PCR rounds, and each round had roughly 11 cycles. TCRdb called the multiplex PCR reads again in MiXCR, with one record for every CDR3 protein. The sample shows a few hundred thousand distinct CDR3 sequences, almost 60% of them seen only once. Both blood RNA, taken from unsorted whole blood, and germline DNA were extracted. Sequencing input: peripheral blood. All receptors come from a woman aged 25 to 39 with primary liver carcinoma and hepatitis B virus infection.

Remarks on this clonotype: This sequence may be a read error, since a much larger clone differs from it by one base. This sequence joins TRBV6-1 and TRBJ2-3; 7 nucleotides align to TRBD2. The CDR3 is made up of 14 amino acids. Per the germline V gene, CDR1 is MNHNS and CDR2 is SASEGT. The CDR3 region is CTSLKGLGTDTQYF. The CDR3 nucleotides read TGTACCAGCCTTAAAGGACTAGGCACAGATACGCAGTATTTT.

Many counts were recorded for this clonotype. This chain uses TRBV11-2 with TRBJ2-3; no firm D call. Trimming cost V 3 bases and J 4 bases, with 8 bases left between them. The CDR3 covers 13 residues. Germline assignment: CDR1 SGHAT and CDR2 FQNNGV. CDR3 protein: CASSFLDPDTQYF. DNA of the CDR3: TGTGCCAGCAGCTTCCTAGATCCAGATACGCAGTATTTT.

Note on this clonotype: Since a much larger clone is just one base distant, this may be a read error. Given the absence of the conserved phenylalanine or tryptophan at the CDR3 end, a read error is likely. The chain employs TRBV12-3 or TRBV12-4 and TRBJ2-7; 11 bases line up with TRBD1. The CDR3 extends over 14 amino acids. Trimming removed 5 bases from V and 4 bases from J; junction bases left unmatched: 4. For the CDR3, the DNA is TGTGCCAGCAGTGTGGACAGGGGGCTATACGAGCAGTACCTC. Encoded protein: CASSVDRGLYEQYL.

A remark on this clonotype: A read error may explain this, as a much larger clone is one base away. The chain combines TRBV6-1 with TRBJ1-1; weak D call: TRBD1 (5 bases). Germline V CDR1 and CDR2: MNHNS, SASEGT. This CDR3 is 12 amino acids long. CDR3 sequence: CPSSLPGREAFF. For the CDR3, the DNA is TGTCCCAGCAGTTTACCGGGACGGGAAGCTTTCTTT.

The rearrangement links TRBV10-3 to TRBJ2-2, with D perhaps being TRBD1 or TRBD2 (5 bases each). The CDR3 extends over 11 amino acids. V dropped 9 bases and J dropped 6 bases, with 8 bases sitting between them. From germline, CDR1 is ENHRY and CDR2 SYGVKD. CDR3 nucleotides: TGTGCCATACAGGACTCCGGGGAGCTGTTTTTT. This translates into CAIQDSGELFF.

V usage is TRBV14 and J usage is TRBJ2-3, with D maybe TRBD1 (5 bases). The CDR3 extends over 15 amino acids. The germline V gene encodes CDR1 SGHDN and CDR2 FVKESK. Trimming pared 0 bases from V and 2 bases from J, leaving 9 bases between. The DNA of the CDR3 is TGTGCCAGCAGCCAAGAGGGGCAGTTCACAGATACGCAGTATTTT. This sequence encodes CASSQEGQFTDTQYF.